These 15 T cell receptor beta chains were all obtained from the same sample, sequenced in a study of vaccination effects on CD4 cells after COVID-19 (dated by TCRdb to 2022 to 2024). These receptors have no known antigen. The library was produced with the immunoSEQ multiplex PCR assay. The table comes from immuneACCESS by way of TCRdb, which keeps in-frame sequences with V and J called. Part of the clones is missing from these tables; in studies checked, under half for an unresolved V gene and the rest for unknown reasons. Present in this sample are 65,000 to 90,000 clones, about four fifths of which were seen just once. 8% to 11% of the sample comes from the top ten. To identify antigen-specific CD4+ T cell clonotypes by their expansion, the ViraFEST assay first stimulated PBMC with viral peptide pools and then applied TCR sequencing. After more than nine days of culture, CD4+ T cells were isolated with the EasySep CD4+ T cell isolation kit. Negative nucleocapsid antibody results before and after vaccination confirmed that the healthy vaccine recipients had no prior SARS-CoV-2 infection.

The sequencing used CD4+ T cells from PBMCs cultured with SARS-CoV-2 spike peptides, collected before COVID-19 vaccination. The cell subset or site label corresponds to: SARS-CoV-2 spike overlapping peptide pool stimulation. All receptors derive from a human donor who received a COVID-19 vaccine.

This chain uses TRBV6-5 with TRBJ1-1; D ambiguous. The germline gives CDR1 MNHEY, CDR2 SVGAGI. This CDR3 contains 16 residues. V dropped 6 bases and J dropped 5 bases, with 22 bases sitting between them. For the CDR3, the DNA is TGTGCCAGCAGCTACGATGCCGGCGAATTTTGGACTGAAGCTTTCTTT. This codes for CASSYDAGEFWTEAFF.

The chain has TRBV4-3 and TRBJ2-2, with D maybe TRBD1 (6 bases). The germline V gene encodes CDR1 LGHNA and CDR2 YSLEER. The CDR3 is 16 residues long. Trimming took off 5 bases at V and 0 bases at J, with 13 bases between the two ends. The CDR3 region is CASSGDINTNTGELFF. The CDR3 nucleotides read TGCGCCAGCAGCGGGGACATCAACACGAACACCGGGGAGCTGTTTTTT.

The chain is built from TRBV6-5 and TRBJ2-1, with a possible D match to TRBD2 (6 bases). V lost 5 bases, J lost 4 bases, and 15 bases lay in between. The germline CDR1 and CDR2 sequences are MNHEY and SVGAGI. The CDR3 runs to 15 residues. The CDR3 DNA reads TGTGCCAGCAGTAACGGCGGGGCGAGATACAATGAGCAGTTCTTC. The encoded protein is CASSNGGARYNEQFF.

This rearrangement joins TRBV6-5 to TRBJ1-2; D is perhaps TRBD1 (6 bases). Germline-derived CDR1 and CDR2 are MNHEY and SVGAGI. V dropped 3 bases and J dropped 4 bases, with 15 bases sitting between them. The CDR3 has 15 residues. CDR3 amino acids: CASSYLPGAGYGYTF. In DNA, the CDR3 is TGTGCCAGCAGTTATCTTCCGGGGGCTGGCTATGGCTACACCTTC.

This clone was picked up one time. This sequence joins TRBV5-1 and TRBJ2-3; D is possibly TRBD1 (6 bases). The CDR3 loop spans 14 amino acids. The germline V and J ends were trimmed by 9 bases and 0 bases, with 14 bases remaining between them. CDR1 and CDR2 (germline): SGHRS, YFSETQ. The DNA of the CDR3 is TGCGCCACCAAACAGGGCCCTAGCACAGATACGCAGTATTTT. It encodes CATKQGPSTDTQYF.

This clone occurred once. The chain has TRBV24-1 and TRBJ2-3; tentatively, D is TRBD1 or TRBD2 (5 bases each). V was pared by 4 bases and J by 14 bases, with 15 bases between. Germline V lookup: CDR1 KGHDR, CDR2 SFDVKD. CDR3 size: 12 residues. CDR3 region: CATSDRGEFWYF. The CDR3 region has the DNA TGTGCCACCAGTGACCGAGGGGAGTTTTGGTATTTT.

The chain carries TRBV25-1 and TRBJ1-6; tentatively, D is TRBD1 (5 bases). Trimming took off 3 bases at V and 6 bases at J, with 12 bases between the two ends. The V gene's germline CDR1 is MGHDK and CDR2 SYGVNS. The CDR3 loop spans 15 amino acids. As DNA, the CDR3 is TGTGCCAGCAGTGAGAGCGGGGGATTTAATTCACCCCTCCACTTT. Translating it yields CASSESGGFNSPLHF.

V gene TRBV7-3 combines with J gene TRBJ2-2; 11 bases are shared with TRBD1. Trimming cost V 5 bases and J 2 bases; bases outside gene matches: 1. The CDR3 runs 15 residues. Per germline, CDR1 SGHTA and CDR2 FQGTGA. This CDR3 is CASSRTGGNTGELFF. The CDR3 DNA reads as TGTGCCAGCAGCAGGACAGGGGGCAACACCGGGGAGCTGTTTTTT.

V is TRBV7-3 and J is TRBJ2-2, with 13 bases that match TRBD2. Germline lookup yields CDR1 SGHTA and CDR2 FQGTGA. V shed 5 bases, J shed 5 bases, and the junction held 8 bases outside the gene matches. The CDR3 runs to 17 residues. CDR3 residues: CASSITSGGARTGELFF. DNA for the CDR3: TGTGCCAGCAGCATTACTAGCGGGGGGGCGCGAACCGGGGAGCTGTTTTTT. Combining the CDR3 with reference TRBV7-3 and TRBJ2-2 gives the whole variable domain GAGVSQTPSNKVTEKGKYVELRCDPISGHTALYWYRQSLGQGPEFLIYFQGTGAADDSGLPNDRFFAVRPEGSVSTLKIQRTERGDSAVYLCASSITSGGARTGELFFGEGSRLTVL.

V gene TRBV4-1 combines with J gene TRBJ1-5, with 10 bases aligning to TRBD1. This CDR3 is 19 amino acids long. CDR1 is MGHRA and CDR2 is YSYEKL in the germline V gene. Germline trimming cut 3 bases from V and 3 bases from J; bases unmatched to any gene: 14. The CDR3 DNA reads as TGCGCCAGCAGCCAGATCTGGGACAGGGGAACCACTAACAATCAGCCCCAGCATTTT. The encoded protein is CASSQIWDRGTTNNQPQHF.

The J gene is TRBJ2-7, the V gene TRBV6-2 or TRBV6-3, with 11 bases lining up with TRBD2. The trim removed 4 bases at V and 10 bases at J, leaving 9 bases unmatched. Germline assignment: CDR1 MNHEY and CDR2 SVGEGT. The CDR3 covers 14 residues. Here the CDR3 reads CASSSSTSGGFQYV. CDR3 coding DNA: TGTGCCAGCAGTTCCTCTACTAGCGGGGGATTTCAGTACGTC.

The rearrangement links TRBV5-1 to TRBJ2-1; 12 bases map to TRBD2. CDR3 length: 17 amino acids. Germline lookup yields CDR1 SGHRS and CDR2 YFSETQ. Unmatched junction bases numbered 13, after V lost 3 bases and J lost 9 bases. As DNA, the CDR3 is TGCGCCAGCAGCTCCCCTAGCGGGGGGGCCGTAAGAAGTGAGCAGTTCTTC. It yields the protein CASSSPSGGAVRSEQFF.

CDR3 residues: CASSIQGGTDTQYF. Written as DNA, the CDR3 is TGTGCCAGTAGTATCCAGGGGGGGACAGATACGCAGTATTTT. This chain connects TRBV19 to TRBJ2-3; D is tentatively TRBD1 or TRBD2 (7 bases each). Germline V CDR1 and CDR2: LNHDA, SQIVND (reference sequence). The V end was cut by 3 bases, the J end by 3 bases, with 10 bases between. The CDR3 runs to 14 residues. Full variable domain (rest looked up from reference TRBV19 and TRBJ2-3): DGGITQSPKYLFRKEGQNVTLSCEQNLNHDAMYWYRQDPGQGLRLIYYSQIVNDFQKGDIAEGYSVSREKKESFPLTVTSAQKNPTAFYLCASSIQGGTDTQYFGPGTRLTVL.

This chain connects TRBV5-1 to TRBJ2-2, with D uncertain. The CDR3 has 15 amino acids. Trimming removed 2 bases from V and 6 bases from J, with 14 bases in between. In germline, CDR1 is SGHRS, CDR2 YFSETQ. CDR3 protein: CASSLKLRSAGELFF. The CDR3 region has the DNA TGCGCCAGCAGCTTAAAACTGCGGAGCGCCGGGGAGCTGTTTTTT.

The V gene is TRBV12-3 or TRBV12-4, the J gene TRBJ2-7; D perhaps matches TRBD1 (6 bases). Trimming left V 3 bases short and J 4 bases short, with 7 bases between. This CDR3 is built from 12 residues. This CDR3 reads CASSLRGYEQYV. The CDR3 DNA reads as TGTGCCAGCAGTTTGAGGGGGTACGAGCAGTACGTC.